This T cell receptor beta chain was profiled in a study of monozygotic twins with inflammatory bowel disease. Points from the study as a whole: Using the inverse Simpson index, IBD patients had lower TCRbeta diversity than healthy co-twins.

Per sample, reverse transcription was split into eight reactions. The UMIs contained a 6-nucleotide sample barcode. They were added by template switching during cDNA synthesis. TCRdb reprocessed the 5' RACE reads, with one entry per CDR3 protein and no DNA. The sample table sets out some 150,000 distinct CDR3 sequences. This CDR3 has 16 amino acids. Germline CDR1 SGHRS, CDR2 YFSETQ. As concerns this clonotype: Its matching antigen is unknown.

J is TRBJ2-7 and V is TRBV5-1; TCRdb proposes TRBD1, but this gene call is untestable without DNA. The sample was blood. The receptor's source is a human donor with ulcerative colitis or Crohn's disease, or a healthy co-twin of an affected twin (not recorded which). The CDR3: CASSLSRDRVTHEQYF.